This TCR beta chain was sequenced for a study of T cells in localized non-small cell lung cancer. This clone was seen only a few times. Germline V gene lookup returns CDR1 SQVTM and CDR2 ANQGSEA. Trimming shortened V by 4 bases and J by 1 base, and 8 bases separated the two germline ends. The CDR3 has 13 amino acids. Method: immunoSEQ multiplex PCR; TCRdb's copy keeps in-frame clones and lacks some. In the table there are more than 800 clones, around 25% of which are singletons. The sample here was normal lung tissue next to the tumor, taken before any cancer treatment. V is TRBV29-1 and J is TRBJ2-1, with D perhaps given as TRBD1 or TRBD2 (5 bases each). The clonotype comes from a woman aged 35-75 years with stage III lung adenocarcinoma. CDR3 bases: TGCAGCGTTGTGGGGGTTTCCTACAATGAGCAGTTCTTC. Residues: CSVVGVSYNEQFF.